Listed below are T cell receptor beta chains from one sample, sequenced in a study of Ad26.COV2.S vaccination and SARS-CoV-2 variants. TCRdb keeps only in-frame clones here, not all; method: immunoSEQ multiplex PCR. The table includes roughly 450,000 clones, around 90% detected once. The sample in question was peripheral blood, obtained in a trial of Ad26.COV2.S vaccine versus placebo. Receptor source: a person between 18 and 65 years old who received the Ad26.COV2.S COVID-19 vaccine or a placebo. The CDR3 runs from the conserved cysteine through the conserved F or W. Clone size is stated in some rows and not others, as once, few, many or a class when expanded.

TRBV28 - CASSFEGGNTIYF
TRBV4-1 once CASSQDLQGALADTQYF
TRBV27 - CASSWREGYEQYF
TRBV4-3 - CASSQEQAGVADTQYF
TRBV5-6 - CASSLGTGAYF
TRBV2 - CASSWDVQNIQYF
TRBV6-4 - CPYGEGACPYEQYF
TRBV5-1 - CASTQTGSYEQYF
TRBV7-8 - CASRPTSGPSYEQYF
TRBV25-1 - CASSEGQNTEAFF
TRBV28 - CASSLPQFNQPQHF
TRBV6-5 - CASSYSGNRPYEQYF
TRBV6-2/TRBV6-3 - CASSYGTPKETQYF
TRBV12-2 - CASRSRTSGTNEQFF
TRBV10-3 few CAISVRGQDYNEQFF
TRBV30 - CAWQGAGNQPQHF
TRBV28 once CASRPGTSESTDTQYF
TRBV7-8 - CASSLAEGTDTQYF
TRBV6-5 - CASSGLAGGLEQFF
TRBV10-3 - CAISESNGVANSPLHF
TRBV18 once CASSPPVKGPNTEAFF
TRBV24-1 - CATQGQDNEQFF
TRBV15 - CATSSYRGDQPQHF
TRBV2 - CASSYPGQGSSNYGYTF
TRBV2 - CASSRDTGYSGNTIYF
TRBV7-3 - CASSLAGGYTGELFF
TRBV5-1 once CASSLGIPLATSTDTQYF
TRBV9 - CASTEGLPGNTIYF
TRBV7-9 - CASSPLGSGSSYNEQFF
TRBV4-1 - CASSETWGQSEKLFF
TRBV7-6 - CASSLAVTSGGLPLYEQYF
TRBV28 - CASSLMVPGGTEAFF
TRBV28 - CASSTALNGEQFF
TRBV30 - CAVGRSEQYF
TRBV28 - CASSFGGEYGYTF
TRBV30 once CAWSSARWSNTGELFF
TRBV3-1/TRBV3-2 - CASLARGDGSNQPQHF
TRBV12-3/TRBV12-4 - CASSETREKLFF
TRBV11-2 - CASRGTRVGETQYF
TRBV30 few CAWSINRVGEQYF
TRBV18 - CASSPSEDASPTNYGYTF
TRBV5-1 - CASSLGATSVGQETQYF
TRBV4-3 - CASSTGQGGAWTEAFF
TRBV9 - CASSVMTGANTEAFF
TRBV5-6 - CASSLVQGSGANVLTF
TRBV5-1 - CASSLTGVGYEQYF
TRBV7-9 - CASSPTRMNTEAFF
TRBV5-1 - CASSSEPTGQGGNEQFF
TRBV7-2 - CASSLGLTSGYEQYF
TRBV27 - CASTDLSGANPYEQYF
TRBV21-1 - CASSKRRGLDGWNEQFF
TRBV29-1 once CSGGQAETQYF
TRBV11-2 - CASSSDENNEQFF
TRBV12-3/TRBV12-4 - CASSPSVEPQHF